The T cell receptor (beta chain) described here comes from a study of Graves' ophthalmopathy and Graves' hyperthyroidism. The authors amplified TCR beta CDR3 regions from RNA transcripts. An opening RT-PCR round employed HTBI primers and preceded a second-round multiplex PCR. A single record per CDR3 protein comes from TCRdb applying MiXCR to the multiplex PCR reads. The sample holds around 1.1 million distinct CDR3 sequences, approximately 35% seen once. Study outcomes and limitations: Its predictions of ophthalmopathy progression gave the model over 65% sensitivity and roughly 72% specificity. Blood was where most expanded thyroid clonotypes above 0.001 frequency also turned up.

The V and J ends lost 10 bases and 6 bases respectively, with 14 bases between them. The length of the CDR3 is 12 residues. Per the germline V gene, CDR1 is SNHLY and CDR2 is FYNNEI. Of note for this clonotype: Antigen unknown.

Sequenced sample: peripheral blood or thyroid tissue (not recorded which). This chain joins TRBV2 and TRBJ2-3; D not certain. This TCR came from an adult man with Graves' hyperthyroidism. CDR3 loop: CATTRTVDTQYF. The CDR3 DNA sequence: TGTGCCACCACGAGGACGGTGGATACGCAGTATTTT.